The T cell receptor beta chain under discussion was sequenced for a study of blood T cell repertoires in COVID-19. Study-level information: Acute and convalescent COVID-19 specimens originated in the United States, Italy and Spain.

The V gene's germline CDR1 is KGHDR and CDR2 SFDVKD. The CDR3 has 16 residues. Trimming removed 4 bases from V and 6 bases from J; junction bases left unmatched: 12. Per the original data handling: The assay estimated nucleated cells by amplifying reference gene primers. The table came from immunoSEQ multiplex PCR; TCRdb's copy has only in-frame clones and leaves some out. V, J and clone size reflect that table, while D and trimming were determined from the DNA. The sample records around 150,000 clones, 70% to 80% being singletons. The TCR originated in a woman of 80 years or more with active or convalescent COVID-19. Material: peripheral blood. The chain joins TRBV24-1 to TRBJ2-3; TRBD1 matches 7 bases. The CDR3 DNA reads TGTGCCACCAGTGACCCGACAGGGTTAGAAAGGGATACGCAGTATTTT. Its translation is CATSDPTGLERDTQYF.